Following are 2 T cell receptor beta chains from one sample sequenced in a study of blood T cells in healthy people across ages. Primers used in a second PCR of roughly 7 to 12 cycles were a sample-barcoded 5' primer and a J-beta primer mix. TCRdb passed the 5' RACE reads through MiXCR, listing each CDR3 protein once. The sample yields approximately 800,000 distinct CDR3 sequences, roughly 25% seen once. Separately, the same data were catalogued under a study of T cells of mothers and their children.

Sequenced input: blood. These receptors were obtained from a boy younger than 18 in good health.

The gene calls are TRBV5-5 and TRBJ2-1, with D uncertain. Germline V gene sequence: CDR1 SGHKS, CDR2 YYEKEE (reference sequence). Trimming removed 2 bases from V and 0 bases from J, with 12 bases in between. CDR3 size: 16 residues. CDR3 loop: CASSFHPESSYNEQFF. In DNA, the CDR3 is TGTGCCAGCAGCTTTCATCCGGAGAGCTCCTACAATGAGCAGTTCTTC.

CDR3 nucleotides: TGTGCCAGCAGTTTATCAGGCAGGCTCGTCGGCTACACCTTC. It codes for CASSLSGRLVGYTF. This chain links TRBV28 with TRBJ1-2; D is ambiguous. V lost 1 base and J lost 8, with 14 bases in between. This CDR3 has 14 amino acids. Germline V gene lookup returns CDR1 MDHEN and CDR2 SYDVKM.